This T cell receptor beta chain is from a study of blood T cell repertoires in COVID-19 (dated by TCRdb to 2020 to 2022). At the level of the whole study: Samples covering the acute and convalescent phases of COVID-19 were provided by collaborators in the United States, Italy and Spain. The sample metadata nearly always contained a de-identified subject ID, COVID-19 status, age in years and sex. The prospective study material was composed of cDNA or gDNA derived from T cells, B-cell-depleted T cells, or PBMCs. Where HLA class I and class II types were available, the types were taken from metadata supplied by the sample provider, not from assay-based typing. Subjects who had been exposed to COVID-19, were actively infected with it, or had recovered from it provided the deeply sampled blood TCRbeta repertoires that made up the dataset. The repertoires were released in a freely available public database intended as a resource for research on the immune response to SARS-CoV-2. Samples came from the ongoing ImmuneRACE study (first 160 participants) plus 1,254 subjects from 6 global collaborators. What the study reported, not specific to this receptor: How much clinical and demographic metadata was included differed by source and by participant, and the metadata was provided uncurated.

From V the trimming removes 3 bases and from J it removes 4 bases, while the gene matches leave 13 bases of the junction unaccounted for. From the germline V gene (reference sequence), CDR1 is PRHDT and CDR2 is FYEKMQ. The CDR3 spans 19 residues, from the cysteine through the phenylalanine. The sequence is cut down to CDR3 DNA, 57 bases in frame from base 1. Each collaborating institution followed its own protocols to collect whole blood in K2EDTA tubes. For TCRbeta analysis, collaborators shipped samples in one of three forms: frozen whole blood, isolated PBMCs, or DNA extracted from either of those sample types. Remarks on this clone: It has no known antigen specificity. No base quality information exists; no much larger clone differs at one position.

TCRbeta CDR3 regions were amplified from genomic DNA by means of the immunoSEQ Assay, a bias-controlled multiplex PCR. Under the source paper's analysis protocol: Within the assay, amplification of reference gene primers was used to estimate how many nucleated cells each sample contained. Sequence reads were collapsed and filtered to measure the absolute abundance of every unique TCRbeta CDR3 rearrangement. For each sample, productive Simpson clonality was calculated as the square root of Simpson's diversity index over productive rearrangements. Imported from immuneACCESS, the table was reduced by TCRdb to in-frame sequences with V and J called. These copies leave out some clones; in studies compared against another copy, an unresolved V gene accounts for under half, and the cause of the remainder is not known. V, J and clone size are taken as reported in that table, and D and trimming were inferred from the DNA itself. This sample is represented by fewer than 200,000 clones; 60% to 85% of them were singletons. The ten largest clones capture 7% to 9% of the sample.

Sequencing was performed on peripheral blood. The clonotype originates from a man aged 55 to 70 with acute or convalescent COVID-19. The chain employs TRBV13 and TRBJ2-1; 12 bases in the junction line up with TRBD2. The CDR3 here reads CASSFSSGGVNRGYNEQFF. The nucleotide sequence reads TGTGCCAGCAGCTTTTCTAGCGGGGGGGTTAATAGAGGGTACAATGAGCAGTTCTTC.